The entry that follows covers one T cell receptor (beta chain) sequence. Its antigen remains unidentified. Base qualities are not recorded, but no much larger clone differs from it by a single base. Each PCR received spiked-in synthetic TCR analog templates so that absolute template abundance could be estimated from read counts. TCRbeta CDR3 regions were amplified from genomic DNA with bias-controlled V and J gene primers using the immunoSEQ assay. Sequencing of rearranged TCRbeta segments was performed at approximately 20X coverage. From the authors' description of their analysis: Sequencing errors were corrected by clustering, and CDR3s were annotated against IMGT so that V, D and J genes could be assigned. Out-of-frame and stop-codon sequences were excluded, and only productive TCRbeta rearrangements were used in downstream analyses. Clonality was computed as one minus Shannon entropy normalized by the log of the number of unique productive sequences. Fisher's exact test with Benjamini-Hochberg correction, using a cutoff of adjusted p below 0.01, was how clones that differed between time points or between blood and tumor were identified. The source is immuneACCESS, and TCRdb retained only in-frame sequences with V and J called. Part of the clones is not carried over; for the studies checked, unresolved V genes explain less than half of this, and the remainder is unexplained. The V and J calls and the clone size are those of that table, but D and trimming were determined from the DNA. In all, the sample holds some 25,000 clones, and approximately 84% of those were seen once. In total, the top ten clones hold 8% to 10% of the sample.

The CDR3 spans 14 residues, from the cysteine through the phenylalanine. Only the CDR3 region is kept as DNA, spanning 42 bases read in frame from base 1. CDR1 and CDR2, per the germline V gene, are SQVTM and ANQGSEA. Trimmed from V: 6 bases; trimmed from J: 4 bases; junction bases lacking a gene match: 8. The source of the sample is a study of PD-L1 blockade in urothelial cancer listed by TCRdb under 2017. Regarding the research as a whole: Therapy was started at some point between 2013 and 2015 for all patients, and atezolizumab 1,200 mg was administered intravenously every 3 weeks. About 90% of the roughly 29 patients were males with bladder-origin urothelial cancer, and about 60% of the 29 reported a prior smoking history. Patients had an ECOG performance status of 0 or 1 and had received between 0 and 3 prior chemotherapy regimens. Blood samples were analyzed 3 weeks after the start of treatment (second dose) and 6 weeks after the start of treatment. Blood samples yielded a median of approximately 150,000 T cells and roughly 83,000 unique TCRs, with median clonality approximately 0.08. The study was an exploratory multi-omic analysis of somatic, immune and clinical correlates of response to PD-L1 blockade with atezolizumab in urothelial cancer. Pretreatment tumor samples and matched peripheral blood, collected serially before and after atezolizumab treatment, underwent TCR sequencing. Durable clinical benefit was defined as a progression-free survival longer than 6 months, and TCR features were additionally tested against progression-free survival and overall survival. In the same patients, pretreatment tumors underwent whole exome sequencing and RNA sequencing in addition to TCR sequencing. Roughly 9 patients reached durable clinical benefit, while 20 patients did not. Pretreatment blood TCR-seq was available for 30 or so patients, at least one posttreatment blood collection was obtained for around 24 patients, and tumor TCR-seq was available for around 24 patients. What the research found in general, with its limitations: Improved progression-free and overall survival was associated with having pretreatment peripheral blood TCR clonality below the median. Among patients with durable benefit, tumor-associated TCR clones showed greater expansion in peripheral blood 3 weeks after treatment started (n ≈ 22, p = 0.022). Small sample size (n of about 30) and many exploratory analyses mean the results are intended to be hypothesis-generating.

A cohort of 30 or so patients with locally advanced or metastatic urothelial carcinoma, treated at Memorial Sloan Kettering on a trial protocol, was included. Peripheral blood mononuclear cells were collected pretreatment and during treatment, with between 1 and 8 total time points obtained per patient. The Qiagen DNeasy Blood extraction kit was used to purify genomic DNA from total PBMCs and tumor samples. PBMCs were collected pretreatment and during treatment, and were isolated and stored as previously described. Sequences were derived from PBMCs, sampled around atezolizumab (anti-PD-L1) treatment. Recombination connected TRBV29-1 to TRBJ2-3; TRBD2 agrees with 9 junctional bases. This clonotype was sampled from an older man with urothelial cancer. The CDR3 protein is CSVILAGHPDTQYF. The nucleotide sequence is TGCAGCGTGATACTAGCGGGCCACCCAGATACGCAGTATTTT.